What follows are 30 T cell receptor beta chains derived from one specimen sequenced in a study of molecular identifiers for immune sequencing clone quantification. One entry per CDR3 protein, called by TCRdb with MiXCR from the PCR reads. The table lists approximately 550,000 distinct CDR3 sequences, about a quarter of them singletons, with 0.7% to 0.9% in the top ten. The sequenced material came from naive CD8+ T cells from blood, with Jurkat cell RNA spiked in. Subset indicated: FACS-sorted CD8+CD4-CCR7+CD45RA+ naive T cells. Every receptor here comes from a human donor in good health. Some libraries in this study had Jurkat cell RNA spiked in.

V and J are TRBV12-3 or TRBV12-4 and TRBJ2-3; D remains ambiguous. This CDR3 has 13 residues. V gave up 6 bases and J gave up 4 bases, with 11 bases separating them. CDR3 loop: CASSSGFADTQYF. In DNA, the CDR3 is TGTGCCAGCAGCTCCGGTTTCGCAGATACGCAGTATTTT.

The table lists this clonotype with a few counts. This chain connects TRBV27 to TRBJ1-3; perhaps TRBD1 as D (6 bases). Per germline, CDR1 MNHEY and CDR2 SMNVEV (reference sequence). V was shortened by 11 bases and J by 0 bases, with 17 bases between the two germline ends. The CDR3 runs to 15 residues. The CDR3 DNA sequence: TGTGCCCCCCGGGGGCCTCACCGCTCTGGAAACACCATATATTTT. It specifies CAPRGPHRSGNTIYF.

This clonotype was seen many times. V usage is TRBV2 and J usage is TRBJ1-1; TRBD1 agrees at 9 bases. Germline CDR1 SNHLY, CDR2 FYNNEI. With 7 bases clipped from V and 6 bases from J, the junction kept 6 bases outside the gene matches. The CDR3 loop spans 13 amino acids. CDR3 residues: CASTGQGMAEAFF. The CDR3 nucleotides are TGTGCCAGCACCGGACAGGGGATGGCTGAAGCTTTCTTT.

This clonotype was seen many times. The CDR3 region is CASSQDPDGMNTEAFF. CDR3 DNA: TGCGCCAGCAGCCAAGATCCGGACGGCATGAACACTGAAGCTTTCTTT. This chain uses TRBV4-1 with TRBJ1-1; D not certain. Trimming took off 0 bases at V and 0 bases at J, with 11 bases between the two ends. The CDR3 spans 16 residues. The germline CDR1 and CDR2 sequences are MGHRA and YSYEKL.

About this clonotype itself: A much larger clonotype is one base distant, so this may be a read error. The chain couples TRBV18 to TRBJ1-1, with 8 bases identical to TRBD1. This CDR3 comprises 14 residues. V lost 4 bases to trimming and J lost 5 bases; unmatched junction nucleotides: 6. CDR1 is KGHSH, CDR2 LQKENI, per germline. CDR3 nucleotides: TGTGCCAGCTCACTCCAGGGGGCGGATACTGAAGCTTTCTTT. Residues: CASSLQGADTEAFF.

As to this clonotype: Lacking the conserved final phenylalanine or tryptophan, this CDR3 likely reflects a read error. The DNA is omitted, as the CDR3 cannot be located on it reliably, and the CDR3 follows TCRdb's listing. The chain is built from TRBV21-1 and TRBJ2-3; no DNA check was done on the table's D call, TRBD1. TRBV21-1 is labeled a pseudogene. The CDR3 is 15 residues long, counting both termini. The CDR3 loop reads CASSSPPRGTDTQYI.

About this clonotype: A much more abundant neighbour one base away suggests this may be a read error. V is TRBV20-1 and J is TRBJ2-3; 7 nucleotides match TRBD1. From germline, CDR1 is DFQATT and CDR2 SNEGSKA (reference sequence). There are 14 residues in the CDR3. J gave up 4 bases and V 1 base, and 5 bases lay outside the gene matches. CDR3 protein: CSARGEGASDTQYF. The CDR3 region has the DNA TGCAGTGCTAGAGGCGAGGGGGCCTCAGATACGCAGTATTTT.

About this clonotype itself: Relative to the germline gene, one junction end is altered; a read error may explain this. This chain joins TRBV11-2 and TRBJ2-7, with no clear D. CDR3 length: 15 residues. CDR1 SGHAT and CDR2 FQNNGV come from the germline V gene. The CDR3 nucleotides are TGTGCCAACAGCTTAGCTCCCCAGGCCAGCTACGAGCAGTACTTC. Translating it yields CANSLAPQASYEQYF.

The chain is built from TRBV4-3 and TRBJ2-3; TRBD2 might be the D (5 bases). This CDR3 spans 16 amino acids. CDR1 and CDR2 (germline): LGHNA, YSLEER. V gave up 0 bases and J gave up 0 bases, with 10 bases separating them. CDR3 DNA sequence: TGCGCCAGCAGCCAAGATCTAGCTCACAGCACAGATACGCAGTATTTT. It encodes CASSQDLAHSTDTQYF.

At least ten counts were recorded for this clonotype. The J gene is TRBJ2-6, the V gene TRBV7-9; D perhaps matches TRBD1 (6 bases). V was cut by 7 bases and J by 5 bases, with 18 bases left in between. The CDR3 extends over 16 amino acids. The germline V gene has CDR1 SEHNR and CDR2 FQNEAQ (reference sequence). Here the CDR3 reads CASIPGRGVRANVLTF. CDR3 DNA: TGTGCCAGCATCCCCGGCAGGGGTGTCAGGGCCAACGTCCTGACTTTC.

Worth noting for this clonotype: This clone may be a read error of a much larger clone one base away. V gene TRBV5-3 combines with J gene TRBJ2-2; TRBD1 aligns across 8 bases. TRBV5-3 is labeled an ORF, and its function is uncertain. CDR3 length equals 15 residues. The CDR3 sequence is CASSLRTGPTGELLF. CDR3 bases: TGTGCCAGCAGCTTAAGGACAGGGCCCACCGGGGAGCTGCTTTTT.

V gene TRBV5-1 combines with J gene TRBJ2-1; 10 positions agree with TRBD2. V trimming: 2 bases; J trimming: 8 bases; junction bases outside the gene matches: 16. The V gene's germline CDR1 is SGHRS and CDR2 YFSETQ. This CDR3 is built from 18 residues. The CDR3, as DNA: TGCGCCAGCAGCTTTGGTGGCGGCGCTAGCGGGGGATTGGATGAGCAGTTCTTC. Translating it yields CASSFGGGASGGLDEQFF.

This rearrangement joins TRBV28 to TRBJ2-7, with 10 bases identical to TRBD1. The ends lost 5 bases at V and 2 bases at J; junction bases unmatched: 3. This CDR3 is built from 14 residues. Germline V lookup: CDR1 MDHEN, CDR2 SYDVKM. In DNA, the CDR3 is TGTGCCAGCAGTGGGACAGGGGCGGCCTACGAGCAGTACTTC. Its protein is CASSGTGAAYEQYF.

The rearrangement uses TRBV7-9 and TRBJ2-3; 8 bases are shared with TRBD1. Germline V gene lookup returns CDR1 SEHNR and CDR2 FQNEAQ (reference sequence). CDR3 length: 15 residues. The V gene end was trimmed by 5 bases and the J gene end by 2 bases; junction bases not matched to a gene: 6. The CDR3 is CASSHGTGPTDTQYF. The CDR3 coding sequence is TGTGCCAGCAGCCATGGGACAGGACCCACAGATACGCAGTATTTT.

This clonotype has more than one count but fewer than ten. The chain has TRBV11-2 and TRBJ1-6, with D perhaps TRBD1 (6 bases). V lost 2 bases, J lost 2 bases, and 10 bases lay in between. CDR1 and CDR2 (germline): SGHAT, FQNNGV. There are 16 residues in the CDR3. CDR3 loop: CASSLLGQAYNSPLHF. The DNA of the CDR3 is TGTGCCAGCAGCTTACTGGGACAAGCCTATAATTCACCCCTCCACTTT.

This clonotype has at least ten counts. This chain connects TRBV6-5 to TRBJ2-7; the match to TRBD1 covers 10 bases. Germline assignment: CDR1 MNHEY and CDR2 SVGAGI. Unmatched junction bases numbered 2, after V lost 1 base and J lost 2 bases. The CDR3 spans 15 residues. The CDR3 loop is CASSYLTGGTYEQYF. CDR3 nucleotides: TGTGCCAGCAGTTACTTGACAGGGGGCACCTACGAGCAGTACTTC.

This clonotype came up a few times. This chain links TRBV5-1 with TRBJ2-1, with D tentatively TRBD2 (5 bases). This CDR3 region has 16 residues. Germline V gives CDR1 SGHRS, CDR2 YFSETQ. Trimming left V 1 base short and J 5 bases short, with 16 bases between. The CDR3 sequence is CASSLRRLPPDNEQFF. The CDR3 nucleotides read TGCGCCAGCAGCTTGCGGCGACTACCTCCGGACAATGAGCAGTTCTTC.

This clonotype was picked up a small number of times. The chain joins TRBV6-2 or TRBV6-3 to TRBJ1-2, with no clear D. Germline CDR1 MNHEY, CDR2 SVGEGT. The CDR3 consists of 17 residues. Between the trimmed V and J ends, which lost 4 bases and 2 bases, there was a span of 20 bases. CDR3 residues: CASSSTAPQDNNYGYTF. The CDR3 coding sequence is TGTGCCAGCAGTTCCACCGCTCCCCAGGATAACAACTATGGCTACACCTTC.

This chain uses TRBV11-1 with TRBJ2-7, with 10 bases lining up with TRBD1. Looked up from germline, CDR1 is SGHAT and CDR2 is FQDESV (reference sequence). V was pared by 5 bases and J by 4 bases, with 8 bases of the junction left unmatched. The CDR3 runs 15 residues. The CDR3 bases are TGTGCCAGCAGCAGGCGGACAGGGGGTTCGTACGAGCAGTACTTC. Amino acid sequence: CASSRRTGGSYEQYF.

This chain links TRBV7-9 with TRBJ2-1; 7 bases align to TRBD1. In germline, CDR1 is SEHNR, CDR2 FQNEAQ (reference sequence). Trimming took 5 bases from V and 6 from J; bases not matched to a gene: 10. This CDR3 has 15 residues. CDR3 sequence reads: CASSQGQLSPNEQFF. The CDR3 coding sequence is TGTGCCAGCAGCCAGGGACAGCTATCCCCCAATGAGCAGTTCTTC.

In regard to this clonotype: Germline and junction disagree at one end, which may indicate a read error. This chain uses TRBV5-1 with TRBJ2-7; D may be TRBD2 (5 bases). Germline lookup yields CDR1 SGHRS and CDR2 YFSETQ. The CDR3 has 13 residues. CDR3 DNA sequence: TGCGCCAGCAGCTTGGAAGACTACTACGAGCGGTACTTC. The encoded protein is CASSLEDYYERYF.

This clonotype was counted at least ten times. This chain links TRBV25-1 with TRBJ1-5; D is perhaps TRBD1 (5 bases). Germline lookup yields CDR1 MGHDK and CDR2 SYGVNS. V gave up 7 bases and J gave up 2 bases, with 9 bases separating them. The CDR3 runs 13 residues. CDR3 sequence reads: CASTPGGNQPQHF. CDR3 in DNA: TGTGCCAGCACCCCGGGGGGCAATCAGCCCCAGCATTTT.

Comment on this clonotype: This may stem from a read error, because a much larger clone lies one nucleotide away. The rearrangement uses TRBV7-9 and TRBJ1-1; weak D call: TRBD1 (5 bases). Germline-derived CDR1 and CDR2 are SEHNR and FQNEAQ (reference sequence). The CDR3 contains 11 residues. CDR3 region: CAISSTVEAFF. Written as DNA, the CDR3 is TGTGCCATCAGCTCGACAGTCGAAGCTTTCTTT.

Regarding this clonotype: Just one base apart from a much larger clone, this may be a read error. The rearrangement joins TRBV5-3 to TRBJ2-7; 10 bases align to TRBD1. TRBV5-3 is noted as an ORF with a role that remains uncertain. The CDR3 runs 15 residues. The CDR3 nucleotides read TGTGCCAGCAGCTCGGGACAGGGGTCCTCCTACGAGCAGTACTTC. Amino acid sequence: CASSSGQGSSYEQYF.

In this sample, this clonotype turned up a few times. A junction end diverges from the germline sequence, so it may reflect a read error. The V call is TRBV5-6, the J call TRBJ1-4, with D possibly matching TRBD1 (5 bases). This CDR3 comprises 11 residues. Germline V gene data show CDR1 as SGHDT and CDR2 as YYEEEE. DNA of the CDR3: TGTGCCAGCAGCTTGGGCAGGGACGTGATTTTT. Protein product: CASSLGRDVIF. Full variable domain (rest looked up from reference TRBV5-6 and TRBJ1-4): DAGVTQSPTHLIKTRGQQVTLRCSPKSGHDTVSWYQQALGQGPQFIFQYYEEEERQRGNFPDRFSGHQFPNYSSELNVNALLLGDSALYLCASSLGRDVIFGSGTQLSVL.

The chain employs TRBV19 and TRBJ2-3; 8 positions match TRBD1. The CDR3 spans 16 residues. Germline loops: CDR1 LNHDA, CDR2 SQIVND (reference sequence). J lost 0 bases, V lost 10 bases, and 12 bases had no gene match. CDR3 in amino acids: CATSSDRASSTDTQYF. CDR3 bases: TGTGCCACTTCTTCGGACAGGGCTTCTAGCACAGATACGCAGTATTTT.

Many counts were recorded for this clonotype. The chain joins TRBV12-3 or TRBV12-4 to TRBJ2-7; D possibly uses TRBD1 or TRBD2 (5 bases each). Trimming cost V 8 bases and J 6 bases, with 11 bases left between them. CDR3 length: 11 residues. CDR3 nucleotides: TGTGCCAGCCTGGTCGGGGCCGAGCAGTACTTC. Translation: CASLVGAEQYF.

This chain connects TRBV27 to TRBJ2-7; TRBD2 matches at 13 bases. Germline V gene data show CDR1 as MNHEY and CDR2 as SMNVEV (reference sequence). There are 15 residues in the CDR3. V gave up 6 bases and J gave up 2 bases; unmatched junction bases: 4. DNA of the CDR3: TGTGCCAGCAGGATAGGACTAGCGGGAGCCTACGAGCAGTACTTC. Protein: CASRIGLAGAYEQYF.

The J gene is TRBJ2-7, the V gene TRBV3-1, with D uncertain. The CDR3 has 15 amino acids. Looked up from germline, CDR1 is LGHDT and CDR2 is YNNKEL (reference sequence). V dropped 3 bases and J dropped 3 bases, with 15 bases sitting between them. The CDR3 here is CASSQVGPANYEQYF. The CDR3 region has the DNA TGTGCCAGCAGCCAGGTAGGACCAGCCAACTACGAGCAGTACTTC.

Remarks on this clonotype: The conserved phenylalanine or tryptophan normally closing the CDR3 is absent here, so this likely arose from a read error. This sequence joins TRBV6-5 and TRBJ2-7; 9 bases align to TRBD1. This CDR3 contains 20 residues. V shed 0 bases, J shed 2 bases, and the junction held 17 bases outside the gene matches. The germline V gene has CDR1 MNHEY and CDR2 SVGAGI. In DNA form, the CDR3 reads TGTGCCAGCAGTTACTCGAACCGGGGACAGGGTTATTTGGGACCCTACGAGCAGTACCTC. As protein: CASSYSNRGQGYLGPYEQYL.